Below are 11 T cell receptor beta chains sequenced from a single sample in a study of Ad26.COV2.S vaccination and SARS-CoV-2 variants (dated by TCRdb to 2020 to 2023). The treatment or condition tag for this specimen amounts to: roughly 20 received Ad26.COV2.S at low or high dose, single or two shots; about 5 received placebo; per-sample allocation not given. Repertoires of vaccine and placebo recipients were sequenced from samples taken on day 63 after the first injection. Libraries were made using the immunoSEQ multiplex PCR assay. As stored in TCRdb, this immuneACCESS dataset retains in-frame rearrangements with V and J assigned. A fraction of the clones does not appear; measured against another copy, unresolved V genes explain less than half of the discrepancy, and the remainder lacks a known reason. This sample is represented by 380,000 or so clones; under 90% of them were singletons. The ten largest clones represent around 7% of the sample.

Sequenced here: peripheral blood, sampled in a trial of Ad26.COV2.S vaccine versus placebo. The receptors originated from a person aged 18 to 65 who received the Ad26.COV2.S COVID-19 vaccine or a placebo.

The chain carries TRBV7-2 and TRBJ1-6, with D maybe TRBD1 (5 bases). Germline lookup yields CDR1 SGHTA and CDR2 FQGNSA. This CDR3 has 16 amino acids. Trimming removed 1 base at V and 6 bases at J, with 13 bases between. CDR3 in DNA: TGTGCCAGCAGCTTAGTAGGGGTCGGGGGTAATTCACCCCTCCACTTT. Translated: CASSLVGVGGNSPLHF.

J is TRBJ2-7 and V is TRBV11-3; D is unclear. CDR1 and CDR2 (germline): SGHNT, YENEEA. This CDR3 has 13 residues. The V gene lost 5 bases and the J gene lost 3 bases, with 11 bases spanning the gap. CDR3 DNA sequence: TGTGCCAGCAGCCACGGCTGGGGCTACGAGCAGTACTTC. Translating gives CASSHGWGYEQYF.

In regard to this clone: A junction end diverges from the germline sequence, so it may reflect a read error. The CDR3 spells CASSSTGLAGGPPIF. CDR3 nucleotides: TGCGCCAGCAGCTCTACGGGACTAGCGGGGGGGCCGCCGATCTTC. V gene TRBV5-1 combines with J gene TRBJ2-1; TRBD2 matches at 16 bases. The germline CDR1 and CDR2 sequences are SGHRS and YFSETQ. There are 15 residues in the CDR3.

This rearrangement joins TRBV5-1 to TRBJ2-1, with 11 nucleotides matching TRBD2. Germline V gene sequence: CDR1 SGHRS, CDR2 YFSETQ. The CDR3 sequence is 18 residues long. V was pared by 3 bases and J by 9 bases, with 17 bases of the junction left unmatched. CDR3 sequence (DNA): TGCGCCAGCAGCTCGGATCCGTTTTTAGCGGGAGGGCTAATTGAGCAGTTCTTC. Its protein product is CASSSDPFLAGGLIEQFF.

The J gene is TRBJ2-7, the V gene TRBV7-8, with a weak D call TRBD1 (5 bases). This CDR3 contains 14 residues. Trimming removed 5 bases from V and 2 bases from J, with 13 bases in between. Looked up from germline, CDR1 is SGHVS and CDR2 is FQNEAQ. DNA of the CDR3: TGTGCCAGCAGCCCATCTCTGACAGCCTACGAGCAGTACTTC. Translating it yields CASSPSLTAYEQYF.

The chain joins TRBV27 to TRBJ1-3; tentative D call: TRBD1 (5 bases). Germline V gene sequence: CDR1 MNHEY, CDR2 SMNVEV (reference sequence). With 6 bases removed from V and 0 bases from J, the gap between germline ends came to 15 bases. The CDR3 totals 16 residues. The CDR3 loop is CASRSNRNRSGNTIYF. As DNA, the CDR3 is TGTGCCAGCAGATCCAACAGGAACCGCTCTGGAAACACCATATATTTT.

This rearrangement joins TRBV24-1 to TRBJ2-7, with a weak D call TRBD1 (5 bases). V lost 3 bases, J lost 0 bases, and 11 bases lay in between. The CDR3 spans 15 residues. Germline V lookup: CDR1 KGHDR, CDR2 SFDVKD. Here the CDR3 DNA reads TGTGCCACCAGTGATCCTAGGACACGCTCCTACGAGCAGTACTTC. Its protein is CATSDPRTRSYEQYF.

This clone was observed a handful of times. The J gene is TRBJ2-5, the V gene TRBV6-2 or TRBV6-3; D might be TRBD1 (7 bases). V was pared by 3 bases and J by 5 bases, with 19 bases between. Germline CDR1 reads MNHEY; CDR2 reads SVGEGT. This CDR3 comprises 16 residues. The chain's CDR3 is CASSYSTEGAGETQYF. The CDR3 DNA follows: TGTGCCAGCAGTTATTCAACGGAGGGGGCAGGGGAGACCCAGTACTTC.

The CDR3 nucleotides are TGTGCCAGCAGTGAGTGGGGTCACCACGAGCAGTACTTC. Its protein product is CASSEWGHHEQYF. The gene calls are TRBV6-1 and TRBJ2-7, with D unresolved. The CDR3 runs to 13 residues. The V end lost 3 bases, the J end lost 5 bases, and 11 bases lay between the germline ends. Germline V gives CDR1 MNHNS, CDR2 SASEGT.

The chain is built from TRBV10-3 and TRBJ1-4, with a possible D match to TRBD1 (5 bases). V shed 4 bases and J shed 7 bases, with 10 bases lying between them. Germline CDR1 is ENHRY and CDR2 is SYGVKD. This CDR3 is built from 13 residues. The CDR3 sequence is CAISAGSGEKLFF. DNA of the CDR3: TGTGCCATCAGTGCAGGGAGCGGTGAAAAACTGTTTTTT.

The chain recombines TRBV27 with TRBJ1-2; D possibly corresponds to TRBD1 (5 bases). Trimming stripped 2 bases from V and 8 bases from J, with 12 bases between. CDR1 is MNHEY and CDR2 is SMNVEV in the germline V gene (reference sequence). The length of the CDR3 is 13 residues. This CDR3 is CASSLVGAEGYTF. As DNA, the CDR3 is TGTGCCAGCAGTTTAGTAGGGGCCGAGGGCTACACCTTC.